A selection of T cell receptor beta chains follows, all from one sample in a study of tumor-infiltrating lymphocytes in primary liver carcinoma. TCRdb re-called the multiplex PCR reads through MiXCR, storing one row per CDR3 protein. The sample includes roughly 50,000 distinct CDR3 sequences, 70% to 80% of them seen just once. The source material was liver tumor tissue from sampling region 2. The receptors here all came from a man aged 40-50 years with primary liver carcinoma and hepatitis B virus infection. CDR3s include the opening cysteine and the closing phenylalanine or tryptophan. D genes are given only for firm matches. Some rows mark clone size as missing; the rest say once, few, many or name a class of expanded clone.

len	abundance	d_gene	v_gene	j_gene	CDR3aa	CDR3nt
13	NA	NA	TRBV7-2	TRBJ2-1	CASSPTRENEQFF	TGTGCCAGCAGCCCTACTCGGGAAAATGAGCAGTTCTTC
16	NA	NA	TRBV4-1	TRBJ2-1	CASSQAKRKLYNEQFF	TGCGCCAGCAGCCAAGCGAAACGTAAGTTGTACAATGAGCAATTCTTC
16	NA	NA	TRBV4-2	TRBJ2-3	CASSQATNGNTDTQYF	TGTGCTAGCAGCCAAGCAACTAACGGAAACACAGATACGCAGTATTTT
15	many	TRBD2	TRBV5-4	TRBJ2-1	CASSPGLARDNEQFF	TGTGCCAGCAGCCCCGGACTAGCCCGAGACAATGAGCAGTTCTTC
17	NA	NA	TRBV7-9	TRBJ2-3	CASSLVGLSENADTQYF	TGTGCCAGCAGCTTAGTTGGGCTTTCCGAAAACGCAGATACGCAGTATTTT
18	once	TRBD2	TRBV11-2	TRBJ2-7	CANSLFIGLAGGGYEQYF	TGTGCCAACAGCTTATTCATTGGACTAGCGGGAGGGGGGTACGAGCAGTACTTC
14	NA	NA	TRBV14	TRBJ1-2	CASIQVGGYYGYTF	TGTGCCAGCATCCAAGTCGGGGGTTACTATGGCTACACCTTC
12	NA	NA	TRBV10-2	TRBJ2-5	CVSFGGPRTQHF	TGCGTCAGTTTCGGGGGACCCCGGACCCAGCACTTC
16	once	NA	TRBV6-1	TRBJ2-3	CAISQLVGLTTDKQYF	TGTGCCATCAGTCAATTAGTGGGTTTAACCACAGATAAGCAGTATTTT
15	NA	NA	TRBV4-2	TRBJ2-1	CASSLETSDYNEHFF	TGTGCCAGCAGCCTCGAGACAAGCGACTACAATGAGCACTTCTTC
17	NA	NA	TRBV19	TRBJ2-2	CASSALDPTGDTGDLFF	TGTGCCAGTAGCGCTTTGGACCCAACTGGGGACACCGGGGATCTGTTTTTT
15	NA	NA	TRBV7-9	TRBJ2-1	CACTSSRRFHNEQFF	TGTGCCTGCACCTCTAGCAGGAGGTTCCACAATGAGCAGTTCTTC
15	NA	NA	TRBV5-4	TRBJ2-1	CAGSDRLSGYNGQFF	TGTGCCGGCAGCGATCGACTATCGGGGTACAATGGGCAGTTCTTC
14	few	NA	TRBV29-1	TRBJ2-5	CSVDIRGPAETQYF	TGCAGCGTTGACATACGGGGGCCGGCAGAGACCCAGTATTTC
13	few	NA	TRBV18	TRBJ2-2	CANSPPNTGELFF	TGTGCCAACTCACCACCGAACACCGGGGAGCTGTTTTTT
14	many	NA	TRBV6-8	TRBJ2-7	CASSYRMLGDEQYF	TGTGCCAGCAGTTACCGAATGTTGGGGGACGAGCAGTACTTC
17	NA	TRBD2	TRBV29-1	TRBJ2-3	CSVFGLADRSSTDTQYF	TGCAGCGTTTTCGGACTAGCGGACAGATCTAGCACAGATACGCAGTATTTT
16	NA	NA	TRBV6-5	TRBJ2-3	CVSSSPGGGGMDTHYF	TGTGTCAGCAGTTCGCCAGGGGGAGGGGGTATGGATACGCACTATTTT
14	NA	NA	TRBV7-8	TRBJ2-7	CVSSLDSEDYEQYF	TGTGTCAGTAGCCTTGACAGCGAAGACTACGAGCAGTACTTC
14	NA	TRBD1	TRBV20-1	TRBJ1-1	CSAKTGTGGTEAFF	TGCAGTGCTAAGACCGGGACAGGGGGCACTGAAGCTTTCTTT
14	large	NA	TRBV11-2	TRBJ2-7	CASSLTDTAYEQYF	TGTGCCAGCAGCTTAACTGACACTGCCTACGAGCAGTACTTC
13	NA	TRBD2	TRBV29-1	TRBJ2-5	CSVDGRASETQYF	TGCAGCGTTGATGGGAGGGCTTCTGAGACCCAGTACTTC
20	NA	TRBD2	TRBV19	TRBJ2-5	CASSKRGFGLAGVLTETQYF	TGTGCCAGTAGTAAGAGAGGGTTTGGATTAGCGGGAGTTTTGACAGAGACCCAGTATTTC
15	NA	TRBD2	TRBV4-2	TRBJ2-1	CASRPTGTSVNEEFF	TGTGCCAGCAGACCAACTGGGACTAGCGTCAATGAGGAGTTCTTC
14	NA	TRBD2	TRBV6-2/TRBV6-3	TRBJ2-7	CASSPTSGSSEQYF	TGTGCCAGCAGTCCGACCAGCGGGAGTTCCGAGCAGTACTTC
13	NA	TRBD1	TRBV6-5	TRBJ1-2	CANRDDRVHGYTF	TGTGCCAATAGAGACGACAGGGTGCACGGCTACACCTTC
13	NA	NA	TRBV29-1	TRBJ2-7	CSVRRTVHDEQYF	TGCAGCGTAAGGCGGACAGTCCATGACGAACAGTACTTC
17	many	NA	TRBV5-8	TRBJ1-4	CASSLSMTSRGSEKLFF	TGTGCCAGCAGCTTGTCTATGACATCACGGGGGAGTGAAAAACTGTTTTTT
15	NA	TRBD2	TRBV4-1	TRBJ2-3	CASRQVQAGGGTQYF	TGCGCCAGCAGGCAAGTTCAGGCGGGGGGGGGTACGCAGTATTTT
16	many	TRBD1	TRBV7-9	TRBJ1-1	CASSPRTGGANTEAFF	TGTGCCAGCAGCCCCCGGACAGGGGGGGCGAACACTGAAGCTTTCTTT
14	many	NA	TRBV6-5	TRBJ1-6	CASSYGGTNSPLHF	TGTGCCAGCAGTTACGGGGGCACCAATTCACCCCTCCACTTT
19	many	TRBD1	TRBV5-6	TRBJ1-6	CASSLSGTGGEGLNSPLHF	TGTGCCAGCAGCTTGTCCGGGACAGGGGGCGAAGGATTGAATTCACCCCTCCACTTT
18	NA	NA	TRBV10-3	TRBJ2-3	CAISAPILAGLSTDMQYF	TGTGCCATCAGTGCGCCGATTTTAGCTGGACTTAGCACAGATATGCAGTATTTT
15	many	NA	TRBV5-1	TRBJ2-3	CASSRGTSSTDTQYF	TGCGCCAGCAGCCGCGGGACCTCTAGCACAGATACGCAGTATTTT
16	NA	NA	TRBV12-3/TRBV12-4	TRBJ1-2	CASNSFIGPESYGYTF	TGTGCCAGCAATTCTTTCATTGGACCCGAATCCTATGGTTACACCTTC
19	NA	NA	TRBV11-1	TRBJ2-5	CASGPPPEVRKDFRETKYF	TGTGCCAGCGGCCCGCCCCCGGAGGTCAGGAAGGACTTCCGAGAGACCAAGTACTTC
16	NA	NA	TRBV12-3/TRBV12-4	TRBJ2-1	CVSSVLGGGSYNKQFF	TGTGTCAGCAGTGTCCTCGGGGGCGGGAGTTACAATAAGCAGTTCTTC
15	NA	NA	TRBV11-2	TRBJ2-1	CASSSEGTSYDEQFF	TGTGCCAGCAGCTCCGAGGGGACTTCCTACGATGAGCAGTTCTTC
14	once	NA	TRBV12-3/TRBV12-4	TRBJ2-5	CASSLSSHGETQYF	TGTGCCAGCAGTTTATCCTCTCACGGGGAGACGCAGTACTTC
13	few	TRBD1	TRBV6-6	TRBJ2-7	CVSSGDRGHEQYF	TGTGTCAGCAGTGGGGACAGGGGACACGAGCAGTACTTC
14	NA	TRBD1	TRBV18	TRBJ2-3	CASSVTGSTDTQYF	TGTGCCAGCTCGGTGACAGGGAGCACAGATACGCAGTATTTT
17	once	TRBD1	TRBV11-2	TRBJ2-2	CASSSDRDRVGTGELSF	TGTGCCAGCAGCTCTGATCGGGACAGGGTCGGCACCGGGGAACTGTCTTTT
15	NA	NA	TRBV10-2	TRBJ2-3	CATSPGLPLADAQYF	TGTGCCACTTCACCTGGACTTCCGTTGGCAGATGCGCAGTATTTT
12	NA	NA	TRBV12-3/TRBV12-4	TRBJ2-7	CASSVLVYEQYF	TGTGCCAGCAGTGTACTAGTCTACGAGCAGTACTTC
16	NA	NA	TRBV11-2	TRBJ2-5	CASGLGSSDPGENQYF	TGTGCCAGCGGCTTAGGGAGTAGCGACCCGGGGGAGAACCAGTACTTC
12	NA	NA	TRBV14	TRBJ2-1	CTSSRNYNEQFF	TGTACCAGCAGCCGGAACTACAATGAGCAATTCTTC
12	many	NA	TRBV10-3	TRBJ2-7	CATARESHEQYF	TGTGCCACAGCTCGGGAGTCCCACGAGCAGTACTTC
15	NA	TRBD2	TRBV24-1	TRBJ2-7	CATSSGGAPPYEQYF	TGTGCCACATCAAGCGGGGGAGCGCCTCCCTACGAGCAGTACTTC
13	NA	NA	TRBV4-2	TRBJ2-1	CASIQDRGNEQFF	TGTGCCAGCATCCAAGATCGGGGGAATGAGCAGTTTTTC
14	many	TRBD1	TRBV10-3	TRBJ2-3	CAISGRTGEDTQYF	TGTGCCATCAGTGGGAGGACAGGGGAGGATACGCAGTATTTT
20	few	NA	TRBV11-2	TRBJ2-3	CASSPDDPLQIARNTDTQYF	TGTGCCAGCAGCCCCGATGACCCTCTGCAGATAGCGAGAAACACAGATACGCAGTACTTT
17	many	TRBD1	TRBV24-1	TRBJ1-5	CATSDSGQGIRNQPQHF	TGTGCCACCAGTGATTCGGGACAGGGAATCCGGAATCAGCCCCAGCATTTT
16	once	TRBD2	TRBV11-2	TRBJ2-1	CASSLRPSGRFYEQFF	TGTGCTAGCAGCTTGCGCCCCAGCGGGAGGTTCTATGAGCAGTTCTTC
17	NA	NA	TRBV7-3	TRBJ2-7	CAISPSPPRELSYEQYF	TGTGCCATCAGCCCTAGCCCCCCACGGGAACTTTCCTACGAGCAGTACTTC
15	NA	TRBD2	TRBV7-9	TRBJ2-2	CASTFSGRVNGELFF	TGTGCTAGCACCTTTAGCGGGAGGGTCAACGGGGAGCTGTTTTTT
13	NA	NA	TRBV6-1	TRBJ1-4	CASTETVNEKLFF	TGTGCCAGCACTGAGACTGTTAATGAAAAACTGTTTTTT
16	NA	TRBD2	TRBV11-2	TRBJ2-1	CTSSFQLAGDLNEQSF	TGTACCAGCAGCTTTCAACTAGCGGGAGATTTGAATGAGCAGTCCTTC